Presented here are 27 T cell receptor beta chains from one specimen sequenced in a study of blood T cell repertoires in COVID-19. Assay: immunoSEQ multiplex PCR; the TCRdb copy retains only in-frame clones and omits some. The sample lists around 15,000 clones, approximately 88% occurring once. Input material: peripheral blood. These TCRs come from a man in his fifties or sixties with acute or convalescent COVID-19.

The chain joins TRBV7-6 to TRBJ1-6, with 10 bases that match TRBD1. Looked up from germline, CDR1 is SGHVS and CDR2 is FNYEAQ. The CDR3 runs to 15 residues. J lost 7 bases, V lost 6 bases, and 6 bases had no gene match. CDR3 in amino acids: CASRPGTGENSPLHF. The CDR3 DNA reads as TGTGCCAGCAGACCAGGGACAGGGGAGAATTCACCCCTCCACTTT.

The chain combines TRBV15 with TRBJ2-7, with D possibly matching TRBD2 (5 bases). V was trimmed by 2 bases and J by 7 bases, leaving 9 bases between them. Germline V gene lookup returns CDR1 LNHNV and CDR2 YYDKDF (reference sequence). CDR3 length: 12 residues. CDR3 sequence reads: CATSRLTGEQYF. The CDR3 region has the DNA TGTGCCACCAGCAGACTAACGGGGGAGCAGTACTTC.

This clone is termed medium-sized. V gene TRBV27 combines with J gene TRBJ2-2; 12 positions agree with TRBD2. Germline assignment: CDR1 MNHEY and CDR2 SMNVEV (reference sequence). The CDR3 contains 17 residues. V was clipped by 7 bases and J by 5 bases; unmatched bases: 11. The CDR3 reads CASIRKGTSGWTGELFF. CDR3 sequence (DNA): TGTGCCAGCATCAGGAAAGGGACTAGCGGGTGGACCGGGGAGCTGTTTTTT.

The rearrangement uses TRBV7-9 and TRBJ2-2; 9 bases line up with TRBD2. Germline CDR1 and CDR2: SEHNR and FQNEAQ (reference sequence). The trim removed 4 bases at V and 2 bases at J, leaving 5 bases unmatched. The CDR3 spans 16 residues. CDR3: CASSSPAGGNTGELFF. The CDR3 nucleotides read TGTGCCAGCAGCTCCCCAGCGGGAGGAAACACCGGGGAGCTGTTTTTT.

The V gene is TRBV4-2, the J gene TRBJ1-1; TRBD1 aligns across 7 bases. The CDR3 totals 12 residues. With V trimmed by 6 bases and J by 7 bases, 5 bases remained unmatched. Germline V gives CDR1 LGHNA, CDR2 YNFKEQ. Written as DNA, the CDR3 is TGTGCCAGCAGAAACGACAGGGTTGAAGCTTTCTTT. It yields the protein CASRNDRVEAFF.

The genes are TRBV6-5 and TRBJ2-7; TRBD2 matches at 7 bases. The CDR3 covers 13 residues. Germline V gene lookup returns CDR1 MNHEY and CDR2 SVGAGI. The J segment lost 3 bases and the V segment lost 7 bases, leaving 6 bases of the junction unmatched. The CDR3 region has the DNA TGTGCCAGCACCCTAGCGGAGTTCTACGAGCAGTACTTC. It yields the protein CASTLAEFYEQYF.

In the case of this clone: The sample holds other DNA sequences that translate to the same CDR3. The chain combines TRBV18 with TRBJ2-7; possible D gene TRBD1, 6 bases. CDR1 and CDR2 from the germline V gene are KGHSH and LQKENI. The CDR3 spans 13 residues. The V end lost 4 bases, the J end lost 3 bases, and 10 bases lay between the germline ends. DNA of the CDR3: TGTGCCAGCTCACTAACGACAGGCTACGAGCAGTACTTC. Residues: CASSLTTGYEQYF.

The chain has TRBV18 and TRBJ1-2; D is ambiguous. V lost 4 bases and J 2 bases, leaving 14 bases between the germline ends. The germline gives CDR1 KGHSH, CDR2 LQKENI. This CDR3 region has 15 residues. The CDR3 nucleotides read TGTGCCAGCTCACGCGTTGGTGACATCAACTATGGCTACACCTTC. As protein: CASSRVGDINYGYTF.

The chain combines TRBV10-2 with TRBJ2-3; no firm D call. CDR1 is WSHSY and CDR2 is SAAADI in the germline V gene. This CDR3 has 10 amino acids. The germline V and J ends were trimmed by 9 bases and 6 bases, with 7 bases remaining between them. The CDR3 sequence: CASLEDTQYF. Written as DNA, the CDR3 is TGCGCCAGTTTAGAGGATACGCAGTATTTT.

This chain links TRBV11-2 with TRBJ2-3; 9 bases are shared with TRBD2. The CDR3 length is 17 residues. The junction had 7 bases not matched to a gene; V was cut back by 2 bases and J by 1 base. Germline CDR1 is SGHAT and CDR2 is FQNNGV. The CDR3 region is CASSLSITSGRTDTQYF. In DNA, the CDR3 is TGTGCCAGCAGCTTAAGTATAACTAGCGGGCGCACAGATACGCAGTATTTT.

The CDR3 sequence is CASSVGLSSGYSTDTQYF. CDR3 nucleotide sequence: TGTGCCAGCAGCGTAGGCCTCTCTAGCGGTTATAGCACAGATACGCAGTATTTT. The V gene is TRBV9, the J gene TRBJ2-3; the match to TRBD2 covers 7 bases. Germline V CDR1 and CDR2: SGDLS, YYNGEE. This CDR3 comprises 18 residues. With 0 bases clipped from V and 0 bases from J, the junction kept 10 bases outside the gene matches.

This sequence joins TRBV7-3 and TRBJ2-3, with D perhaps matching TRBD2 (6 bases). The CDR3 runs to 14 residues. V was trimmed by 1 base and J by 6 bases, leaving 11 bases between them. The germline gives CDR1 SGHTA, CDR2 FQGTGA. CDR3 sequence reads: CASSLNSGGDTQYF. The CDR3 nucleotides are TGTGCCAGCAGCTTAAACTCTGGAGGGGATACGCAGTATTTT. The full variable domain, its missing parts supplied by reference TRBV7-3 and TRBJ2-3, is GAGVSQTPSNKVTEKGKYVELRCDPISGHTALYWYRQSLGQGPEFLIYFQGTGAADDSGLPNDRFFAVRPEGSVSTLKIQRTERGDSAVYLCASSLNSGGDTQYFGPGTRLTVL.

The rearrangement links TRBV29-1 to TRBJ2-1; D is undetermined. Germline V lookup: CDR1 SQVTM, CDR2 ANQGSEA. Trimming cost V 5 bases and J 8 bases, with 4 bases left between them. The CDR3 covers 9 residues. CDR3 sequence: CSVQDEQFF. CDR3 DNA sequence: TGCAGCGTTCAGGATGAGCAGTTCTTC.

This chain links TRBV27 with TRBJ1-4; possible D gene TRBD1, 5 bases. CDR3 length equals 15 residues. Per germline, CDR1 MNHEY and CDR2 SMNVEV (reference sequence). Trimming stripped 6 bases from V and 7 bases from J, with 18 bases between. In nucleotides, the CDR3 is TGTGCCAGCAGCGGAGGGACCGATACTTTTGAAAAACTGTTTTTT. Its translation: CASSGGTDTFEKLFF. Drawing the rest from reference TRBV27 and TRBJ1-4, the complete variable domain is EAQVTQNPRYLITVTGKKLTVTCSQNMNHEYMSWYRQDPGLGLRQIYYSMNVEVTDKGDVPEGYKVSRKEKRNFPLILESPSPNQTSLYFCASSGGTDTFEKLFFGSGTQLSVL.

The CDR3 loop is CASSPPTGSDTQYF. CDR3 nucleotides: TGTGCCAGCTCACCACCGACAGGATCGGATACGCAGTATTTT. The chain combines TRBV18 with TRBJ2-3; tentatively, D is TRBD1 (6 bases). This CDR3 comprises 14 residues. CDR1 is KGHSH and CDR2 is LQKENI in the germline V gene. V lost 0 bases to trimming and J lost 6 bases, with 10 bases between them.

The gene calls are TRBV19 and TRBJ1-3, with no clear D. Trimming left V 6 bases short and J 4 bases short, with 13 bases between. The germline V gene encodes CDR1 LNHDA and CDR2 SQIVND (reference sequence). The CDR3 is 14 amino acids. In DNA, the CDR3 is TGTGCCAGTAGCTTTCAGAGGCACGGAAACACCATATATTTT. This gives the protein CASSFQRHGNTIYF.

This rearrangement joins TRBV5-4 to TRBJ1-2; possible D gene TRBD1, 5 bases. V dropped 3 bases and J dropped 5 bases, with 11 bases sitting between them. The V gene's germline CDR1 is SGHNT and CDR2 YYREEE (reference sequence). This CDR3 has 13 residues. The CDR3 loop is CASSSPGVYGYTF. The DNA for the CDR3 is TGTGCCAGCAGCTCTCCGGGGGTATATGGCTACACCTTC. Together with reference TRBV5-4 and TRBJ1-2, the CDR3 gives the full variable domain: ETGVTQSPTHLIKTRGQQVTLRCSSQSGHNTVSWYQQALGQGPQFIFQYYREEENGRGNFPPRFSGLQFPNYSSELNVNALELDDSALYLCASSSPGVYGYTFGSGTRLTVV.

The chain combines TRBV28 with TRBJ2-7; 11 bases are a match to TRBD1. V trimming: 5 bases; J trimming: 6 bases; junction bases outside the gene matches: 3. There are 13 residues in the CDR3. The germline CDR1 and CDR2 sequences are MDHEN and SYDVKM. DNA of the CDR3: TGTGCCAGCAGTCGGGACAGGGGGGGCGAGCAGTACTTC. Translation: CASSRDRGGEQYF.

V usage is TRBV5-1 and J usage is TRBJ2-1, with 8 bases that match TRBD1. The CDR3 runs to 14 residues. The V and J ends lost 3 bases and 6 bases, in that order; junction bases with no gene match: 5. Germline CDR1 reads SGHRS; CDR2 reads YFSETQ. The CDR3 here is CASSSGGQGNEQFF. CDR3 nucleotides: TGCGCCAGCAGCTCAGGGGGCCAGGGCAATGAGCAGTTCTTC.

This clone is a singleton in its sample. The chain uses TRBV7-2 and TRBJ1-2; D remains ambiguous. Trimming stripped 5 bases from V and 2 bases from J, with 18 bases between. Germline V gives CDR1 SGHTA, CDR2 FQGNSA. The CDR3 sequence is 16 residues long. The CDR3 is CASSPETSRPNYGYTF. CDR3 DNA sequence: TGTGCCAGCAGCCCTGAAACATCCAGGCCCAACTATGGCTACACCTTC.

This clone came up a few times. V is TRBV7-9 and J is TRBJ1-2; D is ambiguous. The CDR3 length is 12 residues. The germline CDR1 and CDR2 sequences are SEHNR and FQNEAQ (reference sequence). Trimming removed 5 bases at V and 4 bases at J, with 8 bases between. CDR3 DNA sequence: TGTGCCAGCAGCGAGGGAACCTATGGCTACACCTTC. This encodes CASSEGTYGYTF.

V and J are TRBV29-1 and TRBJ2-5; D is possibly TRBD2 (9 bases). The CDR3 runs to 20 residues. With 7 bases removed from V and 4 bases from J, the gap between germline ends came to 37 bases. Germline-derived CDR1 and CDR2 are SQVTM and ANQGSEA. The CDR3 bases are TGCAGCGCCTCGCAAGGACAGGGTCGCGGGAGGGCCCCAAAAGGAGAGACCCAGTACTTC. Translating gives CSASQGQGRGRAPKGETQYF.

The gene calls are TRBV27 and TRBJ1-6; D possibly corresponds to TRBD1 (5 bases). Germline CDR1 MNHEY, CDR2 SMNVEV (reference sequence). Trimming pared 11 bases from V and 9 bases from J, leaving 14 bases between. The CDR3 is 12 amino acids. CDR3 nucleotide sequence: TGTGCCTCCTCCCCCGGGGGTTCACCCCTCCACTTT. Translated, it gives CASSPGGSPLHF.

This clone showed up just a few times. The rearrangement links TRBV4-1 to TRBJ1-1, with unresolved D. The germline gives CDR1 MGHRA, CDR2 YSYEKL. The CDR3 has 15 residues. The ends were cut back, 0 bases at V and 0 bases at J, with 8 bases in the middle. The CDR3 region has the DNA TGCGCCAGCAGCCAAGAGGAGACGATGAACACTGAAGCTTTCTTT. Protein sequence: CASSQEETMNTEAFF.

V is TRBV27 and J is TRBJ2-1; D may be TRBD2 (6 bases). The CDR3 has 14 residues. CDR1 and CDR2 from the germline V gene are MNHEY and SMNVEV (reference sequence). V was clipped by 7 bases and J by 1 base, with 11 bases between them. The CDR3 is CASTAGSSYNEQFF. The CDR3, as DNA: TGTGCCAGCACCGCGGGGTCGTCCTACAATGAGCAGTTCTTC.

The chain combines TRBV10-2 with TRBJ1-2; D ambiguous. CDR1 is WSHSY, CDR2 SAAADI, per germline. There are 13 residues in the CDR3. V shed 6 bases and J shed 0 bases, with 8 bases lying between them. The CDR3 sequence is CASRETANYGYTF. The DNA for the CDR3 is TGCGCCAGCAGAGAAACAGCTAACTATGGCTACACCTTC.

This chain links TRBV3-1 (or the pseudogene TRBV3-2) with TRBJ2-5; tentative D call: TRBD2 (6 bases). The germline CDR1 and CDR2 sequences are LGHDT and YNNKEL (reference sequence). Trimming removed 2 bases from V and 5 bases from J, with 9 bases in between. CDR3 length: 13 residues. Written as DNA, the CDR3 is TGTGCCAGCAGCCAAAGGAGGGCTGAGACCCAGTACTTC. This codes for CASSQRRAETQYF.